The clone carrying this TCR beta chain was picked up a small number of times. Its antigen is unknown. This CDR3 has 16 residues. V was pared by 3 bases and J by 5 bases, with 9 bases of the junction left unmatched. The sample comes from a study of T cell repertoires in cytomegalovirus infection. Study as a whole: Public TCR beta signatures provided an indication of both CMV infection and a matching HLA type.

TCRdb re-called the reads with MiXCR, one entry per CDR3 protein. The sample carries 650,000 to 850,000 distinct CDR3 sequences, about 28% recorded once. This chain joins TRBV12-3 or TRBV12-4 and TRBJ2-1; 8 positions agree with TRBD2. Material: cultured CD8+ T cells from PBMCs, obtained from culture after CMV antigen stimulation. The receptor was derived from a human donor in good health (CMV status not recorded). Some clones in this sample may be carry-over from other donors' samples. DNA for the CDR3: TGTGCCAGCAGTTTCATGCTAGCGGGTATCCACAATGAGCAGTTCTTC. Translated: CASSFMLAGIHNEQFF.